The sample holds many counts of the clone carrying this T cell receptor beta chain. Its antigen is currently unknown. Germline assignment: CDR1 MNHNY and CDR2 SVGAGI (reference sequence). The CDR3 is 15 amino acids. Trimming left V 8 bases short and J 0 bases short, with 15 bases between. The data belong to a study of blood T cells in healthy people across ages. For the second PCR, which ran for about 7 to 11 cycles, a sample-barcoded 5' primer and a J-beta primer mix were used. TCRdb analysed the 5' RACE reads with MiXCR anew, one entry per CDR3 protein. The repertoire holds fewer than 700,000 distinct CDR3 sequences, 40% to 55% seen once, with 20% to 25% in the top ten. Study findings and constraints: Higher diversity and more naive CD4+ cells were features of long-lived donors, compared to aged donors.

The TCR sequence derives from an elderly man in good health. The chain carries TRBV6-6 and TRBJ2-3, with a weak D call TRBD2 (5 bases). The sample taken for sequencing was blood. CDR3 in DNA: TGTGCCAGCTCCACAACGGGGTTCAGCACAGATACGCAGTATTTT. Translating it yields CASSTTGFSTDTQYF.